These T cell receptor beta chains were read from a single sample in a study of blood T cell repertoires in COVID-19. This table comes from immunoSEQ multiplex PCR, and its TCRdb copy is limited to in-frame clones, with some not included. The table records tens of thousands of clones, 88% of them present only once. Specimen: peripheral blood. Receptor source: a man aged 50 to 60 with active COVID-19. Each CDR3 is given with its conserved first and last residue. D genes are given only for firm matches. The size field is filled for only some rows; it gives once, few, many or a size class.

D gene: -; V gene: TRBV15; clone size: -; J gene: TRBJ2-3; CDR3 DNA: TGTGCCACCAGCAGAGAAGGGAGCGGCGGGACGGATCTAGATACGCAGTATTTT; CDR3 protein: CATSREGSGGTDLDTQYF
D gene: -; V gene: TRBV12-3/TRBV12-4; clone size: once; J gene: TRBJ1-6; CDR3 DNA: TGTGCCAGCAGTTTAGCGCTGGGCCTGCGCCTCCACTTT; CDR3 protein: CASSLALGLRLHF
D gene: -; V gene: TRBV20-1; clone size: -; J gene: TRBJ2-5; CDR3 DNA: TGCAGTGCTAGAGATCGGCGGGCCCAGTACTTC; CDR3 protein: CSARDRRAQYF
D gene: TRBD1; V gene: TRBV7-2; clone size: -; J gene: TRBJ1-6; CDR3 DNA: TGTGCCAGCAGCTCGCAGGGACAGGGATTTTCACCCCTCCACTTT; CDR3 protein: CASSSQGQGFSPLHF
D gene: -; V gene: TRBV6-1; clone size: -; J gene: TRBJ1-2; CDR3 DNA: TGTGCCAGCAGTGAAGGGACAACTAACTATGGCTACACCTTC; CDR3 protein: CASSEGTTNYGYTF
D gene: TRBD2; V gene: TRBV3-1/TRBV3-2; clone size: -; J gene: TRBJ2-7; CDR3 DNA: TGTGCCCGCAGCCATGGGGGACGGCGGGGGGGCCGCTACGAGCAGTACTTC; CDR3 protein: CARSHGGRRGGRYEQYF
D gene: -; V gene: TRBV10-2; clone size: -; J gene: TRBJ1-1; CDR3 DNA: TGCGCCAGCAGTTCTGTCAGGGGTACTGAAGCTTTCTTT; CDR3 protein: CASSSVRGTEAFF
D gene: TRBD2; V gene: TRBV12-5; clone size: -; J gene: TRBJ2-3; CDR3 DNA: TGTGCTAGTGGTTTATCTCGGACTAGCTCCACAGATACGCAGTATTTT; CDR3 protein: CASGLSRTSSTDTQYF
D gene: -; V gene: TRBV5-1; clone size: -; J gene: TRBJ2-1; CDR3 DNA: TGCGCCAGCAGCTTGGTTGCGGGGACTTACAATGAGCAGTTCTTC; CDR3 protein: CASSLVAGTYNEQFF
D gene: TRBD2; V gene: TRBV7-2; clone size: -; J gene: TRBJ2-7; CDR3 DNA: TGTGCCAGCAGCGAAAGCAGGACTAGGGACGAGCAGTACTTC; CDR3 protein: CASSESRTRDEQYF
D gene: TRBD2; V gene: TRBV2; clone size: -; J gene: TRBJ2-1; CDR3 DNA: TGTGCCAGCAGTGGTAGCGGGATTGGTACTTATGAGCAGTTCTTC; CDR3 protein: CASSGSGIGTYEQFF
D gene: TRBD2; V gene: TRBV7-9; clone size: -; J gene: TRBJ2-5; CDR3 DNA: TGTGCCAGCAGCTTAGCCTTAGCGGGGGAGACCCAGTACTTC; CDR3 protein: CASSLALAGETQYF
D gene: -; V gene: TRBV16; clone size: -; J gene: TRBJ1-2; CDR3 DNA: TGTGCCAGCAGCCCCCCCCGGGGGGATATCTATGGCTACACCTTC; CDR3 protein: CASSPPRGDIYGYTF
D gene: TRBD2; V gene: TRBV13; clone size: -; J gene: TRBJ2-1; CDR3 DNA: TGTGCCAGCAGCTTGGGCGGGGGGGCGCGTGAGCAGTTCTTC; CDR3 protein: CASSLGGGAREQFF
D gene: -; V gene: TRBV6-4; clone size: -; J gene: TRBJ1-2; CDR3 DNA: TGTGCCAGCAGTGACTCCGAGGGCTTTGGCTACACCTTC; CDR3 protein: CASSDSEGFGYTF
D gene: -; V gene: TRBV24-1; clone size: -; J gene: TRBJ2-1; CDR3 DNA: TGTGCCACCAGTGAGGGCCGTAGGATGCAGTTCTTC; CDR3 protein: CATSEGRRMQFF
D gene: TRBD1; V gene: TRBV18; clone size: -; J gene: TRBJ2-7; CDR3 DNA: TGTGCCAGCTCTTACACAGGGGGACAATTCTACGAGCAGTACTTC; CDR3 protein: CASSYTGGQFYEQYF
D gene: -; V gene: TRBV12-1; clone size: -; J gene: TRBJ2-4; CDR3 DNA: TGTGCCAGCAGCTTAGAACAGGGGACCCTAGCCAAAAACATTCAGTACTTC; CDR3 protein: CASSLEQGTLAKNIQYF
D gene: -; V gene: TRBV30; clone size: few; J gene: TRBJ2-5; CDR3 DNA: TGTGCCTGGAGTGTATCCAGAGAGACCCAGTACTTC; CDR3 protein: CAWSVSRETQYF
D gene: TRBD2; V gene: TRBV7-9; clone size: -; J gene: TRBJ2-1; CDR3 DNA: TGTGCCAGCGTACCCGGGACTAGCGGAAGCAATGAGCAGTTCTTC; CDR3 protein: CASVPGTSGSNEQFF
D gene: -; V gene: TRBV19; clone size: -; J gene: TRBJ2-2; CDR3 DNA: TGTGCCAGTAGCAGCCCCCCCTGGGAGATACGTAATGCCGGGGAGCTGTTTTTT; CDR3 protein: CASSSPPWEIRNAGELFF
D gene: TRBD2; V gene: TRBV6-5; clone size: -; J gene: TRBJ2-7; CDR3 DNA: TGTGCCAGCAGTTACTCGGCGGGAGGGATGTACGAGCAGTACTTC; CDR3 protein: CASSYSAGGMYEQYF
D gene: -; V gene: TRBV23-1; clone size: -; J gene: TRBJ2-7; CDR3 DNA: TGCGCCAGTCATCTGGACACCAACTACGAGCAGTACTTC; CDR3 protein: CASHLDTNYEQYF
D gene: TRBD2; V gene: TRBV29-1; clone size: -; J gene: TRBJ2-7; CDR3 DNA: TGCAGCGTTGAAGCGGGACTAGCGGGAGACGAGCAGTACTTC; CDR3 protein: CSVEAGLAGDEQYF
D gene: -; V gene: TRBV7-2; clone size: -; J gene: TRBJ1-1; CDR3 DNA: TGTGCCAGCAGCTATACGACGGGGAACACTGAAGCTTTCTTT; CDR3 protein: CASSYTTGNTEAFF
D gene: TRBD2; V gene: TRBV5-4; clone size: once; J gene: TRBJ2-7; CDR3 DNA: TGTGCCAGCAGCTTGGGGGCGGGAGGTTACGAGCAGTACTTC; CDR3 protein: CASSLGAGGYEQYF
D gene: TRBD2; V gene: TRBV27; clone size: -; J gene: TRBJ2-1; CDR3 DNA: TGTGCCAGCAGCCGTCTAGCGGGCCTCTACAATGAGCAGTTCTTC; CDR3 protein: CASSRLAGLYNEQFF
D gene: -; V gene: TRBV18; clone size: -; J gene: TRBJ2-1; CDR3 DNA: TGTGCCAGCTCACCACGTGGGGGCGAGCAGTTCTTC; CDR3 protein: CASSPRGGEQFF
D gene: TRBD1; V gene: TRBV7-8; clone size: once; J gene: TRBJ1-5; CDR3 DNA: TGTGCCAGCAGCTTCGGGACAGGGAACAATCAGCCCCAGCATTTT; CDR3 protein: CASSFGTGNNQPQHF
D gene: -; V gene: TRBV7-9; clone size: -; J gene: TRBJ2-1; CDR3 DNA: TGTGCCAGCAGCTTCTCACAGGGAAAGAATGAGCAGTTCTTC; CDR3 protein: CASSFSQGKNEQFF
D gene: -; V gene: TRBV6-2/TRBV6-3; clone size: -; J gene: TRBJ2-7; CDR3 DNA: TGTGCCAGCAGTCTTCCTTCGGGGAGGTACGAGCAGTACTTC; CDR3 protein: CASSLPSGRYEQYF
D gene: -; V gene: TRBV9; clone size: -; J gene: TRBJ1-2; CDR3 DNA: TGTGCCAGCAGCGTAGCTTCAGACAGCTATGGCTACACCTTC; CDR3 protein: CASSVASDSYGYTF
D gene: TRBD2; V gene: TRBV5-4; clone size: -; J gene: TRBJ2-5; CDR3 DNA: TGTGCCAGCAGCTCCCGGACTAGCGGGTTACAAAAGACCCAGTACTTC; CDR3 protein: CASSSRTSGLQKTQYF
D gene: -; V gene: TRBV6-2/TRBV6-3; clone size: -; J gene: TRBJ1-5; CDR3 DNA: TGTGCCAGCAGCCACCGGGGATCGGCCAATCAGCCCCAGCATTTT; CDR3 protein: CASSHRGSANQPQHF
D gene: TRBD1; V gene: TRBV4-1; clone size: -; J gene: TRBJ2-5; CDR3 DNA: TGCGCCAGCAGCCAAGACCCAGATCGGGACAGCAAAGAGACCCAGTACTTC; CDR3 protein: CASSQDPDRDSKETQYF
D gene: -; V gene: TRBV9; clone size: -; J gene: TRBJ1-4; CDR3 DNA: TGTGCCAGCAACCGACAAGAAAATGAAAAACTGTTTTTT; CDR3 protein: CASNRQENEKLFF
D gene: TRBD2; V gene: TRBV4-1; clone size: once; J gene: TRBJ2-1; CDR3 DNA: TGCGCCAGCAGCCAAGAAAGGCGGGGGGGCCAGAGGAATGAGCAGTTCTTC; CDR3 protein: CASSQERRGGQRNEQFF
D gene: -; V gene: TRBV5-1; clone size: -; J gene: TRBJ2-7; CDR3 DNA: TGCGCCAGCAGCTTGGCCCCACAGGGAGAGGCCTACGAGCAGTACTTC; CDR3 protein: CASSLAPQGEAYEQYF
D gene: -; V gene: TRBV18; clone size: -; J gene: TRBJ1-4; CDR3 DNA: TGTGCCAGCTCACCTTTTGGAGGGTCAGACGCCGGAAGGCGACTGTTTTTT; CDR3 protein: CASSPFGGSDAGRRLFF
D gene: TRBD1; V gene: TRBV4-1; clone size: -; J gene: TRBJ1-5; CDR3 DNA: TGCGCCAGCAGCCCTGGACAGGGGGCAGGTCGAAGCAATCAGCCCCAGCATTTT; CDR3 protein: CASSPGQGAGRSNQPQHF
D gene: TRBD1; V gene: TRBV5-1; clone size: once; J gene: TRBJ1-2; CDR3 DNA: TGCGCCAGCAGCTTGGGCCAGGGGGTGTTCTATGGCTACACCTTC; CDR3 protein: CASSLGQGVFYGYTF
D gene: TRBD1; V gene: TRBV5-1; clone size: -; J gene: TRBJ1-2; CDR3 DNA: TGCGCCAGCAGCGTCAATTCCGGGACAGGGGGCGAAGGCTACACCTTC; CDR3 protein: CASSVNSGTGGEGYTF
D gene: -; V gene: TRBV4-1; clone size: once; J gene: TRBJ2-1; CDR3 DNA: TGCGCCAGCAGCTTAGAACTAGCCAACACGCAGCAGTTCTTC; CDR3 protein: CASSLELANTQQFF
D gene: TRBD1; V gene: TRBV5-1; clone size: -; J gene: TRBJ2-7; CDR3 DNA: TGCGCCAGCAGTACCGGGACAGGGGCATCGCACGAGCAGTACTTC; CDR3 protein: CASSTGTGASHEQYF
D gene: -; V gene: TRBV18; clone size: -; J gene: TRBJ2-3; CDR3 DNA: TGTGCCAGCTCACCCCTATTAGCTGGCGGGCGCACAGATACGCAGTATTTT; CDR3 protein: CASSPLLAGGRTDTQYF
D gene: -; V gene: TRBV11-2; clone size: -; J gene: TRBJ1-4; CDR3 DNA: TGTGCCAGCAGATTAGCCGGACAGAAAAATGAAAAACTGTTTTTT; CDR3 protein: CASRLAGQKNEKLFF
D gene: TRBD2; V gene: TRBV27; clone size: -; J gene: TRBJ2-7; CDR3 DNA: TGTGCCAGCAGTTTAAGGGAGGGTCCCTACGAGCAGTACTTC; CDR3 protein: CASSLREGPYEQYF
D gene: -; V gene: TRBV6-1; clone size: -; J gene: TRBJ2-4; CDR3 DNA: TGTGCCAGCAGTGAGCACAGGGGGGGTGAGGGCATTCAGTACTTC; CDR3 protein: CASSEHRGGEGIQYF
D gene: TRBD2; V gene: TRBV11-2; clone size: -; J gene: TRBJ2-7; CDR3 DNA: TGTGCCAGCAGCTTAGATAGCGGGTCTCCCTACGAGCAGTACTTC; CDR3 protein: CASSLDSGSPYEQYF
D gene: -; V gene: TRBV6-1; clone size: -; J gene: TRBJ2-1; CDR3 DNA: TGTGCCAGCAGTGAAGGGTTTATTTCCGCCCCGTATAGTCAGCAGTTCTTC; CDR3 protein: CASSEGFISAPYSQQFF
D gene: TRBD1; V gene: TRBV28; clone size: -; J gene: TRBJ1-5; CDR3 DNA: TGTGCCAGCAGTATAAACAGGGGGCTGAAGCCCCAGCATTTT; CDR3 protein: CASSINRGLKPQHF
D gene: -; V gene: TRBV7-9; clone size: -; J gene: TRBJ2-5; CDR3 DNA: TGTGCCAGCAGCTTAGCCCCGGGGTACCAAGAGACCCAGTACTTC; CDR3 protein: CASSLAPGYQETQYF
D gene: TRBD2; V gene: TRBV27; clone size: few; J gene: TRBJ2-7; CDR3 DNA: TGTGCCAGCAAACAACTGGGAGGGGACGAGCAGTACTTC; CDR3 protein: CASKQLGGDEQYF
D gene: TRBD1; V gene: TRBV11-3; clone size: -; J gene: TRBJ2-1; CDR3 DNA: TGTGCCAGCAGCTTAGATCCTCGCCCCGGACAGGGCATCTACAATGAGCAGTTCTTC; CDR3 protein: CASSLDPRPGQGIYNEQFF
D gene: -; V gene: TRBV7-2; clone size: once; J gene: TRBJ2-7; CDR3 DNA: TGTGCCAGCAAACCGGGGATGGGGGGAGAACCGCGGGAGCAGTACTTC; CDR3 protein: CASKPGMGGEPREQYF
D gene: TRBD1; V gene: TRBV3-1/TRBV3-2; clone size: -; J gene: TRBJ1-2; CDR3 DNA: TGTGCCAGCAGCCCCTGGGACAGGGGAAAGTATGGCTACACCTTC; CDR3 protein: CASSPWDRGKYGYTF
D gene: TRBD1; V gene: TRBV2; clone size: -; J gene: TRBJ1-4; CDR3 DNA: TGTGCCAGCAGCTGGGACAGCTTTAATGAAAAACTGTTTTTT; CDR3 protein: CASSWDSFNEKLFF
D gene: TRBD2; V gene: TRBV28; clone size: -; J gene: TRBJ2-7; CDR3 DNA: TGTGCCAGCAGTCAGGCTAGCGGGGGGACCTACGAGCAGTACTTC; CDR3 protein: CASSQASGGTYEQYF